These T cell receptor beta chains were read from a single sample in a study of T cells in localized non-small cell lung cancer. The assay was immunoSEQ multiplex PCR, and TCRdb's table has in-frame clones only and misses some. The sample contains roughly 5,200 clones, 55% of which appear only once. The starting material was lymph node tissue, obtained before any cancer treatment. These receptors all stem from a male donor aged 60 or over with stage I squamous cell lung carcinoma. Both conserved end residues are part of each CDR3. A D gene is named only where the DNA matches it firmly. The listing skips clone size in some rows; elsewhere it reads once, few, many or a size class.

J	V	size	D	length	CDR3	DNA
TRBJ2-7	TRBV6-8	few	TRBD2	16	CASSTWTSGSSYEQYF	TGTGCCAGCAGTACATGGACTAGCGGGAGCTCCTACGAGCAGTACTTC
TRBJ2-1	TRBV11-3	few	TRBD1	15	CASSLPPTGGIEQFF	TGTGCCAGCAGCCTGCCGCCGACAGGGGGGATTGAGCAGTTCTTC
TRBJ2-1	TRBV7-5	NA	NA	15	CASSLMGGTYNEQFF	TGTGCCAGCAGCTTAATGGGGGGAACTTACAATGAGCAGTTCTTC
TRBJ2-1	TRBV9	few	TRBD1	15	CASSEMGQSNNEQFF	TGTGCCAGCAGTGAAATGGGACAGTCGAACAATGAGCAGTTCTTC
TRBJ1-5	TRBV30	NA	NA	15	CAWSDYGGGYWAQHF	TGTGCCTGGAGTGATTACGGCGGGGGCTACTGGGCCCAGCATTTT
TRBJ2-1	TRBV29-1	NA	NA	14	CSAIGPNVYNEQFF	TGCAGCGCCATAGGACCCAACGTCTACAATGAGCAGTTCTTC
TRBJ1-2	TRBV30	NA	TRBD1	13	CAWSFVRGYGYTF	TGTGCCTGGAGTTTTGTCAGGGGGTATGGCTACACCTTC
TRBJ2-1	TRBV6-8	NA	NA	13	CASWGLVLNEQFF	TGTGCCAGCTGGGGCCTAGTTCTAAATGAGCAGTTCTTC
TRBJ2-7	TRBV28	once	NA	14	CASSLLGGLNKQYF	TGTGCCAGCAGTTTATTAGGAGGGCTGAACAAGCAGTACTTC
TRBJ2-7	TRBV28	NA	TRBD2	15	CASSPELAPSYEQYF	TGTGCCAGCAGTCCGGAACTAGCGCCTTCCTACGAGCAGTACTTC
TRBJ2-7	TRBV5-1	NA	TRBD1	15	CASSFSGQGASEQYF	TGCGCCAGCAGCTTCTCGGGACAGGGGGCCTCCGAGCAGTACTTC
TRBJ1-5	TRBV11-3	few	NA	15	CASSQDGDSNQSQHF	TGTGCCAGCAGCCAGGACGGGGATAGCAATCAGTCCCAGCATTTT
TRBJ2-1	TRBV18	few	NA	15	CASSPSRVPSNEQFF	TGTGCCAGCTCACCTAGCCGGGTCCCTTCAAATGAGCAGTTCTTC
TRBJ2-1	TRBV1	few	NA	17	CASSHGTSGQSYNEQFF	TGCGCCAGCAGCCACGGGACTAGCGGGCAATCCTACAATGAGCAGTTCTTC
TRBJ2-1	TRBV11-3	NA	NA	14	CASSLEVTSDEQFF	TGTGCCAGCAGCTTGGAGGTTACGAGCGATGAGCAGTTCTTC
TRBJ2-7	TRBV11-3	NA	TRBD2	15	CASSSGLAGGWEQYF	TGTGCCAGCAGCTCGGGTCTAGCGGGAGGGTGGGAGCAGTACTTC
TRBJ1-2	TRBV9	few	TRBD1	14	CVSSVKGQGRGYTF	TGTGTCAGCAGTGTGAAGGGACAGGGTCGTGGCTACACCTTC
TRBJ2-3	TRBV11-3	NA	NA	17	CASSPGPGLGGTDTQYF	TGTGCCAGCAGCCCAGGACCCGGCCTAGGGGGCACAGATACGCAGTATTTT
TRBJ2-1	TRBV5-1	NA	TRBD2	16	CASSLVPGGQSSEQFF	TGCGCCAGCAGCTTGGTGCCGGGAGGGCAGTCTTCTGAGCAGTTCTTC
TRBJ2-3	TRBV14	NA	NA	15	CASSQLRDRVNTQYF	TGTGCCAGCAGCCAGCTCCGGGACCGCGTAAATACGCAGTATTTT
TRBJ2-4	TRBV11-3	few	TRBD2	15	CASRTSGRAGDIQYF	TGTGCCAGCAGGACTAGCGGGAGGGCCGGAGACATTCAGTACTTC
TRBJ2-5	TRBV11-3	NA	TRBD1	14	CASSIGTGQETQYF	TGTGCCAGCAGCATCGGGACAGGCCAAGAGACCCAGTACTTC
TRBJ2-5	TRBV5-1	once	NA	14	CASSSTTTQETQYF	TGCGCCAGCAGCTCTACTACGACTCAAGAGACCCAGTACTTC
TRBJ2-6	TRBV9	NA	NA	15	CASSVKHSGANVLTF	TGTGCCAGCAGCGTAAAGCACTCTGGGGCCAACGTCCTGACTTTC
TRBJ2-7	TRBV6-8	NA	NA	18	CASTSGTRYFQQYYEQYF	TGTGCCAGCACTTCCGGGACACGCTATTTTCAGCAGTACTACGAGCAGTACTTC
TRBJ2-7	TRBV28	NA	TRBD2	18	CASSFRPPPLAGDYEQYF	TGTGCCAGCAGTTTCCGTCCTCCCCCTTTAGCGGGGGACTACGAGCAGTACTTC
TRBJ2-1	TRBV30	NA	NA	13	CAWGRLANNEQFF	TGTGCCTGGGGGCGGCTAGCGAACAATGAGCAGTTCTTC
TRBJ2-2	TRBV6-8	NA	NA	15	CAIASRDSSTGELFF	TGTGCCATCGCCTCGAGGGACTCCTCCACCGGGGAGCTGTTTTTT
TRBJ1-1	TRBV7-2	NA	NA	14	CASSARDPRRQAFF	TGTGCCAGCAGCGCCCGGGACCCCCGTAGACAGGCTTTCTTT
TRBJ1-2	TRBV28	NA	NA	12	CASSLTQEGYTF	TGTGCCAGCAGTTTAACACAGGAAGGCTACACCTTC
TRBJ2-2	TRBV28	NA	TRBD1	14	CASMRTGDSGELFF	TGTGCCAGCATGAGGACAGGGGATTCCGGGGAGCTGTTTTTT
TRBJ2-5	TRBV30	NA	NA	13	CAWSGTGEETQYF	TGTGCCTGGAGTGGGACGGGGGAGGAGACCCAGTACTTC
TRBJ2-5	TRBV7-5	NA	NA	18	CASSLGQARGPRDRTQYF	TGTGCCAGCAGCTTAGGACAGGCTCGCGGGCCACGCGATCGGACCCAGTACTTC
TRBJ1-4	TRBV16	NA	NA	13	CASSQGRDEKLFF	TGTGCCAGCAGCCAGGGCCGGGATGAAAAACTGTTTTTT
TRBJ2-3	TRBV7-4	NA	TRBD2	16	CASSVEGLAVTDTQYF	TGTGCCAGCAGCGTCGAAGGACTAGCGGTCACAGATACGCAGTATTTT
TRBJ2-2	TRBV9	NA	NA	16	CASSILGPLNTGELFF	TGTGCCAGCAGTATCCTAGGCCCGCTTAACACCGGGGAGCTGTTTTTT
TRBJ2-5	TRBV29-1	NA	NA	12	CSGWTTQETQYF	TGCAGCGGGTGGACTACTCAAGAGACCCAGTACTTC
TRBJ2-3	TRBV2	few	TRBD1	17	CASSGSPGTGNTDTQYF	TGTGCCAGCAGTGGAAGCCCCGGGACAGGCAACACAGATACGCAGTATTTT
TRBJ2-7	TRBV19	NA	NA	14	CASRQVGSQYEQYF	TGTGCCAGTAGACAAGTGGGGTCCCAGTACGAGCAGTACTTC